This TCR beta chain was sequenced during a study of blood T cell repertoires in COVID-19 (dated by TCRdb to between 2020 and 2021). Turning to the overall study: The collaborator samples originated in the United States, Italy and Spain and spanned the acute and convalescent phases of COVID-19. The prospective study material was composed of cDNA or gDNA derived from T cells, B-cell-depleted T cells, or PBMCs. Subjects who had been exposed to COVID-19, were actively infected with it, or had recovered from it provided the deeply sampled blood TCRbeta repertoires that made up the dataset. The repertoires were released in a freely available public database meant as a resource for research on the immune response to SARS-CoV-2. Samples came from the ongoing ImmuneRACE study (first 160 participants) plus 1,254 subjects from 6 global collaborators. Nearly every sample came with metadata listing a de-identified subject ID, COVID-19 status, age in years and sex. Where HLA class I and class II types were available, the types were taken from metadata supplied by the sample provider, not from assay-based typing.

Concerning this clone: Its antigen is not yet known. The record has no base qualities; no much larger clone is one base away.

TCRbeta CDR3 regions were amplified from genomic DNA by means of the immunoSEQ Assay, a bias-controlled multiplex PCR. In the paper's pipeline: Within the assay, amplification of reference gene primers was used to estimate how many nucleated cells each sample contained. To quantify the absolute abundance of each unique TCRbeta CDR3 rearrangement, sequence reads were collapsed and filtered. For each sample, productive Simpson clonality was calculated as the square root of Simpson's diversity index across productive rearrangements. TCRdb took this table from immuneACCESS and kept in-frame rearrangements with V and J called. Such tables lack part of the clones; where checked against another copy, unresolved V genes explain under half of the gap, and the rest is unexplained. Clone size and V and J calls were adopted from that table, with D and trimming inferred from the DNA. The sample table records 150,000 or so clones; approximately 90% of these occur just once. Approximately 2% of the sample is taken by the ten largest.

Summary of the overall study and its limitations: Clinical and demographic metadata were provided uncurated, with the amount varying by source and participant.

From a lookup of the germline V gene, CDR1 and CDR2 are MGHDK and SYGVNS. The CDR3, cysteine through phenylalanine, is 14 amino acids long. Here the CDR3 DNA is all that survives: 42 bases in frame from base 1. Compared with germline, V lacks 1 base and J lacks 7 bases; bases without a gene match: 7. The collaborating institutions used their own protocols to collect whole blood in K2EDTA tubes. For TCRbeta analysis, collaborator samples were shipped as frozen whole blood, as isolated PBMCs, or as DNA extracted from either sample type. The V and J genes are TRBV25-1 and TRBJ2-7; TRBD1 agrees with 7 junctional bases. What was sequenced was peripheral blood. The TCR was taken from a man aged 18 to 30 with acute or convalescent COVID-19. The CDR3 loop reads CASSESRQGNEQYF. The nucleotides read TGTGCCAGCAGTGAATCGAGACAGGGCAATGAGCAGTACTTC.